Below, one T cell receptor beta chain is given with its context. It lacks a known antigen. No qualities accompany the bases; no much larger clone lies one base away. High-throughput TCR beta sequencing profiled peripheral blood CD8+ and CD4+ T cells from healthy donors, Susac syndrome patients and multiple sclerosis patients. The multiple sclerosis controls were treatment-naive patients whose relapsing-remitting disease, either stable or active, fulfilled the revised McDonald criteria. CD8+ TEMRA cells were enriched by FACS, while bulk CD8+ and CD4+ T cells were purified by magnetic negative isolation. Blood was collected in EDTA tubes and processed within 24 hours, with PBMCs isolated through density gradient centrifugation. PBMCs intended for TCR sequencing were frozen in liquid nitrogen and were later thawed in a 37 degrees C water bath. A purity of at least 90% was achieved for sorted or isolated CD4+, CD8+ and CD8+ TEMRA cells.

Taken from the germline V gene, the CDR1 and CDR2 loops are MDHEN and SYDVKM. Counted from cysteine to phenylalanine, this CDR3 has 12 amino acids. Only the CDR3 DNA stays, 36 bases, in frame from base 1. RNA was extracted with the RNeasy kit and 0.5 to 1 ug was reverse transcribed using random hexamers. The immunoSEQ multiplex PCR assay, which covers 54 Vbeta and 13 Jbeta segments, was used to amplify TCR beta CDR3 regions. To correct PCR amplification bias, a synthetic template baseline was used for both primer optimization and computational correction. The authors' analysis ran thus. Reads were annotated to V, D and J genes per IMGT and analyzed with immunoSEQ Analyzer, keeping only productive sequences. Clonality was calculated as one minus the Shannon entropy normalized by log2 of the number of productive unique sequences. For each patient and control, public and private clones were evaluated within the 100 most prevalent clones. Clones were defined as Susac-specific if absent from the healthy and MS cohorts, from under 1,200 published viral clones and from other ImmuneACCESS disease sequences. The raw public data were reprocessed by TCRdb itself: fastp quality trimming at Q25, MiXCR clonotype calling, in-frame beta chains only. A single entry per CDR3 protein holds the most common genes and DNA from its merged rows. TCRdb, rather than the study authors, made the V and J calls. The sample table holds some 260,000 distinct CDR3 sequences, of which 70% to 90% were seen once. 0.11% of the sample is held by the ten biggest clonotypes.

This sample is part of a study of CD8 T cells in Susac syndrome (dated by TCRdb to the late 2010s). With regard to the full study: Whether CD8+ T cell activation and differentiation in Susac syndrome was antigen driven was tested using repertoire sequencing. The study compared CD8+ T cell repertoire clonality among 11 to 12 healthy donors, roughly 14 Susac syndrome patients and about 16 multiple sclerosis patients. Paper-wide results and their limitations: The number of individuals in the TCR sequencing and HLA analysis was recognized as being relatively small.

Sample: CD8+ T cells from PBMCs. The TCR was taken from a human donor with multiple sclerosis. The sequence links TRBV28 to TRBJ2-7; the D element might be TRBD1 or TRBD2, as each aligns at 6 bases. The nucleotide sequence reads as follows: TGTGCGGCCCGTGGGGGGCGCGACGAGCAGTACTTC. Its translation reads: CAARGGRDEQYF.